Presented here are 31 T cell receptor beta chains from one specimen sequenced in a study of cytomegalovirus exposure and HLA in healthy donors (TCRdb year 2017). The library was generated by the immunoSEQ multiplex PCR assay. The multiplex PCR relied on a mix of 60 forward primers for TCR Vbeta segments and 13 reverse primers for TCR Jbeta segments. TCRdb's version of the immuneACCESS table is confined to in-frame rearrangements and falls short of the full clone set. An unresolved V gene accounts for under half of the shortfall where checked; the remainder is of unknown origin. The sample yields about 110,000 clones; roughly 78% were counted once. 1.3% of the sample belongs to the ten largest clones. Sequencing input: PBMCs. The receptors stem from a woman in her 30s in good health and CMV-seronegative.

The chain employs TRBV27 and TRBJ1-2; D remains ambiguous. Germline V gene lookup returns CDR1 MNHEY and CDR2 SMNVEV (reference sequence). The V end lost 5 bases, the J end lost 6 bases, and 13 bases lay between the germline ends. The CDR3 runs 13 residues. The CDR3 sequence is CASSLNSVDGYTF. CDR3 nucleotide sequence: TGTGCCAGCAGTCTCAACAGTGTCGATGGCTACACCTTC.

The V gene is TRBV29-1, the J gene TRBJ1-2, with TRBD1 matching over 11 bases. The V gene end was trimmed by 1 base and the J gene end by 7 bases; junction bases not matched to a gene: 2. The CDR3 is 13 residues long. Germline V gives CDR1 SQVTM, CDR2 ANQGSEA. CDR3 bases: TGCAGCGTTGAAGGTGGACAGGGGGCTGGCTACACCTTC. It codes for CSVEGGQGAGYTF. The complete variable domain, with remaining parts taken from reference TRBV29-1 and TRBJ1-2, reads SAVISQKPSRDICQRGTSLTIQCQVDSQVTMMFWYRQQPGQSLTLIATANQGSEATYESGFVIDKFPISRPNLTFSTLTVSNMSPEDSSIYLCSVEGGQGAGYTFGSGTRLTVV.

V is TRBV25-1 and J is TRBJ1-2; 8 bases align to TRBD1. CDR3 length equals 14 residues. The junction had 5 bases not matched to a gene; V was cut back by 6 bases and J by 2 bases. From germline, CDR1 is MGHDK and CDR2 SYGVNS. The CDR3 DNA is TGTGCCAGCAGAAGACAGGGGACCAACTATGGCTACACCTTC. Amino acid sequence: CASRRQGTNYGYTF.

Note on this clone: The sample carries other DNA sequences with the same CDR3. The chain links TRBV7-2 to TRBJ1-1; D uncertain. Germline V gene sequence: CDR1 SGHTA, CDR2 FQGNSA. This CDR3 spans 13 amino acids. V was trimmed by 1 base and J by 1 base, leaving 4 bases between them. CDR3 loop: CASSLGQNTEAFF. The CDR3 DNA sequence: TGTGCCAGCAGCTTAGGACAGAACACTGAAGCTTTCTTT.

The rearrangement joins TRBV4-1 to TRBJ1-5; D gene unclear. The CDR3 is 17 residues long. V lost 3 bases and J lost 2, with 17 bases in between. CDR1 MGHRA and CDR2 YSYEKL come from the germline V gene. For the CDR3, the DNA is TGCGCCAGCAGCCACCCGGGATCGGGATTCGGCAATCAGCCCCAGCATTTT. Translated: CASSHPGSGFGNQPQHF.

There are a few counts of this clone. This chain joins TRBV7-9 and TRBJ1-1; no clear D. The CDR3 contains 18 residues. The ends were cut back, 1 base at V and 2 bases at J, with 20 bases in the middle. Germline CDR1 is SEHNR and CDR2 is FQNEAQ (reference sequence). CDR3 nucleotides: TGTGCCAGCAGCTTAGTGGGTCTTATACCTAGGAACAACACTGAAGCTTTCTTT. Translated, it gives CASSLVGLIPRNNTEAFF.

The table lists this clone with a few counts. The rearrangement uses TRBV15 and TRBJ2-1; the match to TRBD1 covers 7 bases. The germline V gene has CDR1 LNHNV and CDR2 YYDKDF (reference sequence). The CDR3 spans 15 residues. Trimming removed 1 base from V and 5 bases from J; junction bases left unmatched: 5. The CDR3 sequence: CATSRGTGVNNEQFF. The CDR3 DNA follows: TGTGCCACCAGCAGAGGGACAGGCGTCAACAATGAGCAGTTCTTC.

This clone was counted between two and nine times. The CDR3: CATSRDLPLGTGTYEQYF. The CDR3 DNA sequence: TGTGCCACCAGCAGAGATCTACCCCTCGGGACAGGGACCTACGAGCAGTACTTC. The V gene is TRBV15, the J gene TRBJ2-7; 9 nucleotides align to TRBD1. The CDR3 totals 18 residues. V shed 0 bases and J 2 bases; nucleotides not matched to a gene: 11. Germline-derived CDR1 and CDR2 are LNHNV and YYDKDF (reference sequence).

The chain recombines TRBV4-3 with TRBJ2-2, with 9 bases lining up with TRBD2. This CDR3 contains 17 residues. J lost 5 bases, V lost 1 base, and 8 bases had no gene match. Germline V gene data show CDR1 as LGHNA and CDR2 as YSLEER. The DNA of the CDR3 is TGCGCCAGCAGCCAAGGCGGGGGACTAGCAAGGACCGGGGAGCTGTTTTTT. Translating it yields CASSQGGGLARTGELFF.

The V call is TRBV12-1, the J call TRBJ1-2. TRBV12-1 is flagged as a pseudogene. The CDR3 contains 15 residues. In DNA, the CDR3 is TGTGCCAGCAGCCATCCTAAGATGGAGAACTATGGCTACACCTTC. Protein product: CASSHPKMENYGYTF.

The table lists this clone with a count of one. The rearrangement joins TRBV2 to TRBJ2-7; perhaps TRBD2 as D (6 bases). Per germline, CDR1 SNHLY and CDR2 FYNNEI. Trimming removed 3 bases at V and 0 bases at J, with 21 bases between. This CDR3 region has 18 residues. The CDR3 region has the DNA TGTGCCAGCAGTGATCCTGGGGGGTGGGGCAACATCTCCTACGAGCAGTACTTC. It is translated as CASSDPGGWGNISYEQYF.

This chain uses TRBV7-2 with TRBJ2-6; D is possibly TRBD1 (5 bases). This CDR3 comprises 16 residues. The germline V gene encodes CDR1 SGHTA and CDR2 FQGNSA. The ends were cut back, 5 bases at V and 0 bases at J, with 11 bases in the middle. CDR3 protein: CASSRAGNSGANVLTF. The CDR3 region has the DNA TGTGCCAGCAGCCGAGCAGGGAACTCTGGGGCCAACGTCCTGACTTTC.

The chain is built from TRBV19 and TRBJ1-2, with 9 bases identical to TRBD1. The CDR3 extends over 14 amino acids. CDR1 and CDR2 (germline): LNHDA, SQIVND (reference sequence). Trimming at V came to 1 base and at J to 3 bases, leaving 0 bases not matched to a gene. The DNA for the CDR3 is TGTGCCAGTAGTATAGGACAGGGGGACTATGGCTACACCTTC. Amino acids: CASSIGQGDYGYTF.

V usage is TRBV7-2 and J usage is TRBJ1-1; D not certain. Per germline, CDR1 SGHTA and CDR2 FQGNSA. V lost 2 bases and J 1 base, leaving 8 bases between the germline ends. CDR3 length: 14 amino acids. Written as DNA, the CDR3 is TGTGCCAGCAGCTTAAGTACGAGGAACACTGAAGCTTTCTTT. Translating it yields CASSLSTRNTEAFF.

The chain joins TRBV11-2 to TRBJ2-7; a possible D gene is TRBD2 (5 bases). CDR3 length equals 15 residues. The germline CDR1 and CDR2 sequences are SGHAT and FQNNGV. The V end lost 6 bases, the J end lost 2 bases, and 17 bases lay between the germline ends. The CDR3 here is CASRCSQKRAYEQYF. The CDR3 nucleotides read TGTGCCAGCAGGTGTTCGCAGAAGAGGGCCTACGAGCAGTACTTC.

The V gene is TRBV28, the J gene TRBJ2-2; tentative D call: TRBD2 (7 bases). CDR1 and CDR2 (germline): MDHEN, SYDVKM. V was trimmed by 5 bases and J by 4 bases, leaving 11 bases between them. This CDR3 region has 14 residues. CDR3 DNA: TGTGCCAGCAGTGGGGGGGGCCGCACCGGGGAGCTGTTTTTT. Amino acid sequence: CASSGGGRTGELFF. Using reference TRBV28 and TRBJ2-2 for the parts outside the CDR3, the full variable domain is DVKVTQSSRYLVKRTGEKVFLECVQDMDHENMFWYRQDPGLGLRLIYFSYDVKMKEKGDIPEGYSVSREKKERFSLILESASTNQTSMYLCASSGGGRTGELFFGEGSRLTVL.

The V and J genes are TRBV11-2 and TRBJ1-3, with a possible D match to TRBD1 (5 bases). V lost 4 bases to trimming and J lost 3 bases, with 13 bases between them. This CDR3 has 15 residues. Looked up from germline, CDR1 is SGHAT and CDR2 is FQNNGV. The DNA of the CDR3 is TGTGCCAGCAGCTGGGTGGGAAGGGGTGGAAACACCATATATTTT. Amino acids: CASSWVGRGGNTIYF.

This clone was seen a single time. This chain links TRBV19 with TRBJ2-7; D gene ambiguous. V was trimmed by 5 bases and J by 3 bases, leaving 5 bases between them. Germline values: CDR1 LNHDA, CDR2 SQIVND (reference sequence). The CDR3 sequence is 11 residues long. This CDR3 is CASSAGYEQYF. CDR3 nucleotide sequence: TGTGCCAGTAGTGCAGGCTACGAGCAGTACTTC.

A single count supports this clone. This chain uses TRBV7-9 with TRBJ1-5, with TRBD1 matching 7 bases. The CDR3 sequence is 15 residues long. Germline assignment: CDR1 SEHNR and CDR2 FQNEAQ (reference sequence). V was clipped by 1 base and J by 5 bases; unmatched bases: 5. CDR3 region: CASSLGTGVYQPQHF. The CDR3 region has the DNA TGTGCCAGCAGCTTAGGCACAGGGGTCTATCAGCCCCAGCATTTT.

CDR3 region: CASSLGRGITIHEQYF. The CDR3 DNA reads as TGTGCCAGCAGCTTGGGCAGGGGGATCACTATACACGAGCAGTACTTC. The rearrangement joins TRBV5-8 to TRBJ2-7; 7 bases match TRBD1. V lost 0 bases, J lost 5 bases, and 11 bases stayed unmatched. The CDR3 covers 16 residues. Germline CDR1 reads SGHTS; CDR2 reads YDEGEE. Full variable domain (outside the CDR3, taken from reference TRBV5-8 and TRBJ2-7): EAGVTQSPTHLIKTRGQQATLRCSPISGHTSVYWYQQALGLGLQFLLWYDEGEERNRGNFPPRFSGRQFPNYSSELNVNALELEDSALYLCASSLGRGITIHEQYFGPGTRLTVT.

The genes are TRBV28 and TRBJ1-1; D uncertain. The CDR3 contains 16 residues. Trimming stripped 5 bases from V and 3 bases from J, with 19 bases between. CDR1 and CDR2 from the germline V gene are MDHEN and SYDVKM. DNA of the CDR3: TGTGCCAGCAGTAGCACGGGGTTTATTCGGGACACTGAAGCTTTCTTT. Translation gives CASSSTGFIRDTEAFF.

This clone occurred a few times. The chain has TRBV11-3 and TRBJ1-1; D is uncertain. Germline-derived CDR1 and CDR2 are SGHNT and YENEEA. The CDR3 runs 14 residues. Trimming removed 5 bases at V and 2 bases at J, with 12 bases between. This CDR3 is CASSRGGLNTEAFF. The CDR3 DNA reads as TGTGCCAGCAGCCGCGGAGGGCTCAACACTGAAGCTTTCTTT. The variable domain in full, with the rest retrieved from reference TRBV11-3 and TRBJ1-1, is EAGVVQSPRYKIIEKKQPVAFWCNPISGHNTLYWYLQNLGQGPELLIRYENEEAVDDSQLPKDRFSAERLKGVDSTLKIQPAELGDSAVYLCASSRGGLNTEAFFGQGTRLTVV.

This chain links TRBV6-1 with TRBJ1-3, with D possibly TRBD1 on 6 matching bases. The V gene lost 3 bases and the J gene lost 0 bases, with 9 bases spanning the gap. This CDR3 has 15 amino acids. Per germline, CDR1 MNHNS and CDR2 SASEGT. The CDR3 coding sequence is TGTGCCAGCAGTGAGGGGGCTTACTCTGGAAACACCATATATTTT. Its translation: CASSEGAYSGNTIYF.

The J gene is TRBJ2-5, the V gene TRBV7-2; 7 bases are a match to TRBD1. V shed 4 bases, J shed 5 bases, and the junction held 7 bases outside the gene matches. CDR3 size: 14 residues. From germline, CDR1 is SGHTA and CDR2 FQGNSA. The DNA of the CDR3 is TGTGCCAGCAGCTCAAGACAGGGTTGGGAGACCCAGTACTTC. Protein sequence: CASSSRQGWETQYF. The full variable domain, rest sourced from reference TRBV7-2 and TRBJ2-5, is GAGVSQSPSNKVTEKGKDVELRCDPISGHTALYWYRQSLGQGLEFLIYFQGNSAPDKSGLPSDRFSAERTGGSVSTLTIQRTQQEDSAVYLCASSSRQGWETQYFGPGTRLLVL.

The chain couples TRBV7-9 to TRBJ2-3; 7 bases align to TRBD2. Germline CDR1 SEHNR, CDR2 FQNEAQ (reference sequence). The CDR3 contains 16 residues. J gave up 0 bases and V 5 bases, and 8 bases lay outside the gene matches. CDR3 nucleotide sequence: TGTGCCAGCAGCGGTCGACTAGCAGCCAGCACAGATACGCAGTATTTT. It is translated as CASSGRLAASTDTQYF.

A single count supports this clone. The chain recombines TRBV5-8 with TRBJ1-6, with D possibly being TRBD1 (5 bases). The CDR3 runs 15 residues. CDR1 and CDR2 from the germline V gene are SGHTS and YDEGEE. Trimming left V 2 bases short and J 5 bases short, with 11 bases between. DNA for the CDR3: TGTGCCAGCAGCTTTGTAGGGGTGAATAATTCACCCCTCCACTTT. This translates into CASSFVGVNNSPLHF.

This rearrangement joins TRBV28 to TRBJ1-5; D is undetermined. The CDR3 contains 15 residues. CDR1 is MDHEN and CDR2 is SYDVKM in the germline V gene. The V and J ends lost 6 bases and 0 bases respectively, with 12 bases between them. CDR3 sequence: CASRRDTRSNQPQHF. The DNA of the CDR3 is TGTGCCAGCAGGAGAGACACCCGTAGCAATCAGCCCCAGCATTTT.

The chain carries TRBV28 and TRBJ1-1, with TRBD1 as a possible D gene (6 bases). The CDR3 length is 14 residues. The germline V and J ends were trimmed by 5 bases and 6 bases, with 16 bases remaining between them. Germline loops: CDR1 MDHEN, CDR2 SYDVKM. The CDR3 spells CASSIKPTGAEAFF. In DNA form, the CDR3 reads TGTGCCAGCAGTATTAAACCGACAGGTGCTGAAGCTTTCTTT.

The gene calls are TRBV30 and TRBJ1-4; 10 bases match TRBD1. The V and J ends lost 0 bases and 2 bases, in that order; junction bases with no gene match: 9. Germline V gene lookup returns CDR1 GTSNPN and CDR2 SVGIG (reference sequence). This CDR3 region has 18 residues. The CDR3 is CAWSVRTGGGRTNEKLFF. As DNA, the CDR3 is TGTGCCTGGAGTGTGAGGACAGGGGGAGGAAGGACTAATGAAAAACTGTTTTTT.

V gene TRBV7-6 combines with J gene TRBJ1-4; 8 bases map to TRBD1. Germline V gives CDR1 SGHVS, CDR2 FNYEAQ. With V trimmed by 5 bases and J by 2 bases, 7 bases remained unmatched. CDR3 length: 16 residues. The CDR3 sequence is CASSPGQGTTNEKLFF. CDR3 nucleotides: TGTGCCAGCAGCCCCGGACAGGGAACTACTAATGAAAAACTGTTTTTT.

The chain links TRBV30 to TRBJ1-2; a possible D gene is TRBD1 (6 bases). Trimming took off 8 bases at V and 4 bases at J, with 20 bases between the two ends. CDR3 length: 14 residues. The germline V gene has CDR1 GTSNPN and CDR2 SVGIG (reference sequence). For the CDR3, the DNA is TGTGCCGCCTGTCCGGGGGGGCGCGTCTATGGCTACACCTTC. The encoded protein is CAACPGGRVYGYTF.